This TCR beta chain was obtained from a study of CD8 T cells in ankylosing spondylitis. Study results and limitations: Prior work had noted some motif variants in reactive arthritis blood and synovial fluid. Seven or eight highly homologous variants formed a TCR beta motif that appeared characteristic of ankylosing spondylitis blood. Disease-associated clones were reportedly significantly overrepresented in matched ankylosing spondylitis synovial fluid.

Library preparation for TCR beta used quantitative 5'-RACE with molecular barcodes. From the 5' RACE reads, TCRdb called clonotypes with MiXCR, one entry per CDR3 protein. This repertoire shows around 130,000 distinct CDR3 sequences, about 6.4% found once; its top ten account for about 12%. Unmatched junction bases numbered 5, after V lost 2 bases and J lost 2 bases. The CDR3 sequence is 15 residues long. Germline V gives CDR1 GTSNPN, CDR2 SVGIG (reference sequence). This clonotype was recorded many times. Its antigen is as yet unknown. This receptor was obtained from a male donor with ankylosing spondylitis or in good health (not recorded which). This chain uses TRBV30 with TRBJ1-4; 7 positions match TRBD1. Sequenced input: blood, either unsorted or a sorted T cell fraction (not recorded which). CDR3 protein: CAWSRRGQTNEKLFF. The DNA for the CDR3 is TGTGCCTGGAGTCGTAGGGGACAGACTAATGAAAAACTGTTTTTT. Full variable domain (remainder filled in from reference TRBV30 and TRBJ1-4): SQTIHQWPATLVQPVGSPLSLECTVEGTSNPNLYWYRQAAGRGLQLLFYSVGIGQISSEVPQNLSASRPQDRQFILSSKKLLLSDSGFYLCAWSRRGQTNEKLFFGSGTQLSVL.